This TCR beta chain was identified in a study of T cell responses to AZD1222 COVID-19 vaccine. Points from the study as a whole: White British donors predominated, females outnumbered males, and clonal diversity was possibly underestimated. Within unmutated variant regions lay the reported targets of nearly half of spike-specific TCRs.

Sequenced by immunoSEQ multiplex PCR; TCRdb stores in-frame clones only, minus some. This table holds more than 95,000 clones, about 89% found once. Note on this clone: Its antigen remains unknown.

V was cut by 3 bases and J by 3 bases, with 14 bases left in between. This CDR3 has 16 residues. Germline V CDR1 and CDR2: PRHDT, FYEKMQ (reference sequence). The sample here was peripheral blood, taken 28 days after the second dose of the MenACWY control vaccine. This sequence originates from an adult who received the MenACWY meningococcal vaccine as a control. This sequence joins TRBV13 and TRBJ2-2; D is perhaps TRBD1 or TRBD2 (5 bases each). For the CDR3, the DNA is TGTGCCAGCAGCTTGGGGGACCTTGGGGACACCGGGGAGCTGTTTTTT. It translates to CASSLGDLGDTGELFF.